This T cell receptor (beta chain) was identified in a study of early T cells in non-severe SARS-CoV-2 infection. CDR3 length: 14 residues. Per the germline V gene, CDR1 is SGHDN and CDR2 is FVKESK. Trimming pared 3 bases from V and 7 bases from J, leaving 15 bases between. This clonotype was seen ten or more times. TCRdb re-called the 5' RACE reads with MiXCR, one entry per CDR3 protein. The profile shows over 45,000 distinct CDR3 sequences, roughly 16% of them singletons. The genes are TRBV14 and TRBJ2-5, with D perhaps being TRBD1 or TRBD2 (5 bases each). Sample: whole blood, taken at baseline. This TCR derives from an adult who was a healthcare worker with PCR-confirmed SARS-CoV-2 infection or an uninfected control (not recorded which). The chain's CDR3 is CASSQGETWGTQYF. In DNA, the CDR3 is TGTGCCAGCAGCCAGGGGGAGACCTGGGGGACCCAGTACTTC. Based on the CDR3 plus reference TRBV14 and TRBJ2-5, the full variable domain is EAGVTQFPSHSVIEKGQTVTLRCDPISGHDNLYWYRRVMGKEIKFLLHFVKESKQDESGMPNNRFLAERTGGTYSTLKVQPAELEDSGVYFCASSQGETWGTQYFGPGTRLLVL.